This T cell receptor beta chain was identified during a study of brain metastases from non-small cell lung cancer. Method: immunoSEQ multiplex PCR; TCRdb's copy keeps in-frame clones and lacks some. The repertoire has over a thousand clones, about 85% of them found once; the top ten carry 9.5% to 15%. The germline CDR1 and CDR2 sequences are SGDLS and YYNGEE. The CDR3 has 14 amino acids. After removal of 3 bases from V and 3 bases from J, the junction contained 3 bases not matched to a gene. The origin of this receptor is a donor older than 35 with non-small cell lung cancer. Material for sequencing was tumor-adjacent normal tissue. The chain employs TRBV9 and TRBJ2-7; 10 bases line up with TRBD2. CDR3 residues: CASSGLAGVYEQYF. CDR3 DNA: TGTGCCAGCAGCGGCCTAGCGGGGGTCTACGAGCAGTACTTC. Looking up the rest from reference TRBV9 and TRBJ2-7 gives the full variable domain: DSGVTQTPKHLITATGQRVTLRCSPRSGDLSVYWYQQSLDQGLQFLIQYYNGEERAKGNILERFSAQQFPDLHSELNLSSLELGDSALYFCASSGLAGVYEQYFGPGTRLTVT.